This T cell receptor beta chain was observed in a study of control samples from healthy donors and cancer patients (dated by TCRdb to 2020 to 2021). In regard to this clone: What antigen it recognizes has not been identified. One base away there is no much larger clone; base qualities are not given.

Preparation of the library involved the immunoSEQ multiplex PCR assay. TCRdb holds this immuneACCESS table with in-frame rearrangements only. Some clones are missing; in checked studies, unresolved V genes explain under half, and the rest has no known cause. The sample data list about 120,000 clones, and around 86% of these were observed just once. Jointly, the top ten make up more than 8% of the sample. Based on the germline V gene (reference sequence), the CDR1 and CDR2 sequences are LGHDT and YNNKEL. Its CDR3 holds 12 amino acids, cysteine through phenylalanine. Only CDR3 DNA is held: 36 bases, read in frame from base 1. Trimming at the junction amounts to 6 bases on V and 3 bases on J, and the germline ends lie 7 bases apart.

This clonotype was sampled from a man aged 35-49 years in good health. Recombination joined TRBV3-1 (or the pseudogene TRBV3-2) with TRBJ2-3; the D gene is unclear. What was sequenced was blood. The DNA sequence is as follows: TGTGCCAGCAGTCGCTATACAGATACGCAGTATTTT. The encoded protein is CASSRYTDTQYF.